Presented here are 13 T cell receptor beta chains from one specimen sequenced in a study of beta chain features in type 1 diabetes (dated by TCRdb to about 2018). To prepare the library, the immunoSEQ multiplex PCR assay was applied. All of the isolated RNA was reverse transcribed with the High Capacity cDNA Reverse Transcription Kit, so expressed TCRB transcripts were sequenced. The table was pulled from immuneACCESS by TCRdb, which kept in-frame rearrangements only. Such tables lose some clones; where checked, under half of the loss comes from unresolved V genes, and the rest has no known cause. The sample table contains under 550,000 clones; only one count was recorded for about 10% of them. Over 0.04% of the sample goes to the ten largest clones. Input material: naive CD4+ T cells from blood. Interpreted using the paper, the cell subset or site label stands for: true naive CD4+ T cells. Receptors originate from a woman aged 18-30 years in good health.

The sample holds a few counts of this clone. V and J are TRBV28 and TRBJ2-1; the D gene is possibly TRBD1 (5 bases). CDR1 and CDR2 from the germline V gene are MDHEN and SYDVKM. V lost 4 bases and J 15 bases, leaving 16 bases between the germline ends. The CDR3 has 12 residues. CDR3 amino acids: CASSSQGSRGFF. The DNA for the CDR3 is TGTGCCAGCAGTTCCCAGGGCTCCCGCGGGTTCTTC.

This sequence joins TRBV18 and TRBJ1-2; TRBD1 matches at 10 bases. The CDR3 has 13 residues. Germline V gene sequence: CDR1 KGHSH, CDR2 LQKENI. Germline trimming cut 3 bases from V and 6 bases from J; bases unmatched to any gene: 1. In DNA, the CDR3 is TGTGCCAGCTCACCGGACAGGGGGAATGGCTACACCTTC. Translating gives CASSPDRGNGYTF.

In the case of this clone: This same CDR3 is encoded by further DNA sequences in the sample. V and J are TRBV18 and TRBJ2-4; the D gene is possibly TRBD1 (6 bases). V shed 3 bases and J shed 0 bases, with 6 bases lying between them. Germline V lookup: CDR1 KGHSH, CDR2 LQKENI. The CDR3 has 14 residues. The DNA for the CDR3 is TGTGCCAGCTCACCGGACAGAGCCAAAAACATTCAGTACTTC. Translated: CASSPDRAKNIQYF. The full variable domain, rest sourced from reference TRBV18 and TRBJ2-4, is NAGVMQNPRHLVRRRGQEARLRCSPMKGHSHVYWYRQLPEEGLKFMVYLQKENIIDESGMPKERFSAEFPKEGPSILRIQQVVRGDSAAYFCASSPDRAKNIQYFGAGTRLSVL.

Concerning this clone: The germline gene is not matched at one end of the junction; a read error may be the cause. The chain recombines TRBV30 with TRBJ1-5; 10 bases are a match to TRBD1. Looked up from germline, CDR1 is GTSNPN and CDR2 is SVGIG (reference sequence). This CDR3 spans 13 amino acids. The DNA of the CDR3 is TGTGCATGGACAGGGGGTGCAGGGCAGCCCCAGCATTTT. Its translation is CAWTGGAGQPQHF. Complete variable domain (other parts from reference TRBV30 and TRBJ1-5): SQTIHQWPATLVQPVGSPLSLECTVEGTSNPNLYWYRQAAGRGLQLLFYSVGIGQISSEVPQNLSASRPQDRQFILSSKKLLLSDSGFYLCAWTGGAGQPQHFGDGTRLSIL.

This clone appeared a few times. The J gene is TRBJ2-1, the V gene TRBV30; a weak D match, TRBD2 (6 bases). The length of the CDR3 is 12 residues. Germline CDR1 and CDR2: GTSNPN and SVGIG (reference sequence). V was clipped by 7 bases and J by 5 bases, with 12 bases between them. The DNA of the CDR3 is TGTGCCTTCGCCAGGGAGGACAATGAGCAGTTCTTC. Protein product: CAFAREDNEQFF.

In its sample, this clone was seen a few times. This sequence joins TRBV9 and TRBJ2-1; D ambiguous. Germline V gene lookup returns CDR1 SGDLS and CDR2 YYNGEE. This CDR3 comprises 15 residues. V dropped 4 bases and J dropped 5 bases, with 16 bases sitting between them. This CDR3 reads CASSTLSGYNNEQFF. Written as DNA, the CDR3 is TGTGCCAGCAGCACCCTATCTGGCTATAACAATGAGCAGTTCTTC.

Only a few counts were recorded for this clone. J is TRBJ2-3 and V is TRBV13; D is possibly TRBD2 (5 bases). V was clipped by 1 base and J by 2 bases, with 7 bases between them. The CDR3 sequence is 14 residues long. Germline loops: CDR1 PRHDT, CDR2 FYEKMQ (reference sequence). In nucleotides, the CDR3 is TGTGCCAGCAGCTTAGCGGGAATCACAGATACGCAGTATTTT. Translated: CASSLAGITDTQYF.

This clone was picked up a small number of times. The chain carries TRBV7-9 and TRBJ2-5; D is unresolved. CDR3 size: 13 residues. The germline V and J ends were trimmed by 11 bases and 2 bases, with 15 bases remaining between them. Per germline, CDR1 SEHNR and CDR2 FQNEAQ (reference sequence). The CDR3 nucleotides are TGTGCCGGAGCCACAGCCTCTCAAGAGACCCAGTACTTC. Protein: CAGATASQETQYF.

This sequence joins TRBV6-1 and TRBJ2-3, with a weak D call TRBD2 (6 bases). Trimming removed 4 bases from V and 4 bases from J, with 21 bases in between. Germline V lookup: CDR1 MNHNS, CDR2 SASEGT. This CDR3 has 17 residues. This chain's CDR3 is CASSGRAGTLRADTQYF. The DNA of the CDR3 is TGTGCCAGCAGTGGGAGGGCCGGCACGCTGAGGGCAGATACGCAGTATTTT.

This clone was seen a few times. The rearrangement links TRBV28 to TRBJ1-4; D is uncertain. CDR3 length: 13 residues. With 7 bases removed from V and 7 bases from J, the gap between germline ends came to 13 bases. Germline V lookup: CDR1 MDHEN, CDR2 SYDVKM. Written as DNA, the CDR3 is TGTGCCAGCAAGCGGCTCGTCAGTGAAAAACTGTTTTTT. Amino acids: CASKRLVSEKLFF.

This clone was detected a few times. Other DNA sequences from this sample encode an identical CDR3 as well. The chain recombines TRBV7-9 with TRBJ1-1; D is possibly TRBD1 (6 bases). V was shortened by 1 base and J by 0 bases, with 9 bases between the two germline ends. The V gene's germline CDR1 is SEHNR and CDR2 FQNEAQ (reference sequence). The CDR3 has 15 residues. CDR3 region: CASSLVGGLNTEAFF. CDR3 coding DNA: TGTGCCAGCAGCTTAGTTGGGGGCTTGAACACTGAAGCTTTCTTT.

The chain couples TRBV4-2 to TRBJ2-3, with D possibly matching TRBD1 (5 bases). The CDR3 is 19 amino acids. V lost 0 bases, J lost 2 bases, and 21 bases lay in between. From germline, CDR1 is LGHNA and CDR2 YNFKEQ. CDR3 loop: CASSQEAHSLRDITDTQYF. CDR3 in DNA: TGTGCCAGCAGCCAAGAGGCCCATTCGCTCAGGGATATCACAGATACGCAGTATTTT.

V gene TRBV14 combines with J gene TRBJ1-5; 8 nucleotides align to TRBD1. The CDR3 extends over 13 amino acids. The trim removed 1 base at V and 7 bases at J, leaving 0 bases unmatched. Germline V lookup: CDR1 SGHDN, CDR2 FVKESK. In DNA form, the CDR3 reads TGTGCCAGCAGCCAAGGACAGGGGCAGCCCCAGCATTTT. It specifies CASSQGQGQPQHF.